Presented here are 5 T cell receptor beta chains from one specimen sequenced in a study of read filtering for tumor transcriptome and immune sequencing. Molecular barcoded adaptors covering alpha/delta and beta/gamma chains were used on 400 ng RNA. TCRdb recomputed calls from the reads with MiXCR, one row per CDR3 protein. Of roughly 59,000 distinct CDR3 sequences listed, 15% to 20% are singletons. Sequencing used a population of CD138-negative cells sorted from bone marrow. Receptors originate from a donor aged 40 or older with multiple myeloma.

For this clonotype: It differs at one base from a far larger clone, so likely a read error. The chain carries TRBV6-5 and TRBJ2-2, with 8 positions matching TRBD2. This CDR3 has 16 residues. Germline CDR1 and CDR2: MNHEY and SVGAGI. V trimming: 10 bases; J trimming: 6 bases; junction bases outside the gene matches: 16. The CDR3 region has the DNA TGTGCCACCAGCCCATCGGTAGCGGGGAGGTCCGGGGAGCTGTTTTTT. Amino acid sequence: CATSPSVAGRSGELFF.

This clonotype was picked up many times. The chain uses TRBV30 and TRBJ2-3; D unresolved. This CDR3 region has 12 residues. Germline CDR1 GTSNPN, CDR2 SVGIG (reference sequence). V lost 1 base and J lost 4, with 6 bases in between. CDR3 loop: CAWSEEADTQYF. The CDR3 DNA sequence: TGTGCCTGGAGTGAAGAGGCAGATACGCAGTATTTT.

In this sample, this clonotype turned up many times. Compared with germline, one end of the junction differs, possibly owing to a read error. The chain carries TRBV18 and TRBJ2-7; D might be TRBD1 or TRBD2, each matching 5 bases. The CDR3 consists of 14 residues. Germline V gives CDR1 KGHSH, CDR2 LQKENI. The CDR3: CTSSPTGTANEQYF. In nucleotides, the CDR3 is TGTACCAGCTCCCCAACCGGGACCGCGAATGAGCAGTACTTC.

This chain links TRBV6-1 with TRBJ2-1; TRBD2 agrees at 10 bases. Trimming removed 5 bases from V and 5 bases from J; junction bases left unmatched: 6. The germline CDR1 and CDR2 sequences are MNHNS and SASEGT. CDR3 length: 15 amino acids. This chain's CDR3 is CASSYSGGGNNEQFF. CDR3 bases: TGTGCCAGCAGTTACAGCGGGGGGGGCAACAATGAGCAGTTCTTC.

This clonotype occurred a few times. Its ends do not fully match the called genes, so a read error is possible. The chain employs TRBV28 and TRBJ1-2; the D gene is possibly TRBD1 (5 bases). CDR3 length: 13 amino acids. Germline CDR1 is MDHEN and CDR2 is SYDVKM. The CDR3 nucleotides read TGTGCCGGCAGGAACAGCGGGGGCTATGGCTACACCTTC. It translates to CAGRNSGGYGYTF.